The present T cell receptor beta chain was sequenced within a study of T-cell memory formation after mild COVID-19. Findings of the study overall: Several responding clones turned up in pre-infection memory, indicating that cross-reactive memory may have taken part.

TCRdb reprocessed the 5' RACE reads via MiXCR and lists one record per CDR3 protein. The sample lists about 430,000 distinct CDR3 sequences, 20% to 25% occurring once. Germline V lookup: CDR1 LGHDT, CDR2 YNNKEL (reference sequence). The CDR3 has 16 amino acids. V lost 6 bases to trimming and J lost 1 base; unmatched junction nucleotides: 11. This clonotype has only one observation. Its specificity is unknown. The clonotype was recovered from an adult woman who had mild COVID-19 (a few samples of this study predate the infection). Cell type and time point are not known. The V call is TRBV3-1, the J call TRBJ2-7; 8 nucleotides match TRBD1. Sample: PBMCs or a T cell subset sorted from them (not recorded which). CDR3 amino acids: CASRQDRAEGSYEQYF. CDR3 in DNA: TGTGCCAGCAGGCAGGACAGGGCTGAGGGGTCCTACGAGCAGTACTTC.